The following is a T cell receptor (beta chain) sequence with its context. What it binds is not known. The authors prepared UMI-labeled TRB cDNA libraries by 5' RACE. TCRdb reworked the 5' RACE reads into one entry per CDR3 protein, no DNA. This listing includes approximately 100,000 distinct CDR3 sequences. The length of the CDR3 is 13 residues. Germline V gives CDR1 MNHEY, CDR2 SMNVEV (reference sequence). The record originates from a study of CXCR3-negative and CXCR3-positive naive CD8 T cells. Across the study: Overall TRB read output was 120 million to 150 million, and each library contained about 1.5 +/- 0.3 million reads. Study-wide points: TCR interaction strength was inferred from TRB CDR3 physicochemistry, as CD5 matched across naive subsets. The study found more hydrophobic TRB CDR3s in CXCR3-positive naive cells than in CXCR3-negative naive cells. Naive cells used TRBV-TRBJ genes in much the same way whether CXCR3-negative or CXCR3-positive; memory cells did not.

This receptor was taken from a human donor in good health. Some clones in this sample may be carry-over from other donors' samples. The V call is TRBV27, the J call TRBJ1-1; TCRdb calls TRBD1, which cannot be checked without DNA. Sequencing was done on a sample of naive CXCR3+ CD8+ T cells from blood. Described subset: CD45RO-CCR7+CD27+CD95- naive CD8+ T cells expressing CXCR3 (TNR3+). Here the CDR3 reads CANSDRMNTEAFF.